This T cell receptor (beta chain) emerged from a study of shared clonotypes between healthy human individuals. TCRdb's table, derived via immunoSEQ multiplex PCR, lists solely in-frame clones and lacks some. The sample consists of around 1.9 million clones, around 93% of them appearing once. This CDR3 contains 16 residues. Germline CDR1 reads ENHRY; CDR2 reads SYGVKD. Germline trimming cut 2 bases from V and 4 bases from J; bases unmatched to any gene: 5. It was CD45RO-negative cells, positively selected for CCR7, that made up naive CD8 cells, with terminally differentiated effector memory CD45RA+ cells excluded.

Sequenced sample: naive CD8+ T cells from PBMCs. This sequence originates from a man between 18 and 35 years old in good health. Some clones in this sample may be carry-over from other donors' samples. V and J are TRBV10-3 and TRBJ2-1; 10 positions match TRBD2. Written as DNA, the CDR3 is TGTGCCATCAGTGAGGTCGGGACTAGCGCGTACAATGAGCAGTTCTTC. This gives the protein CAISEVGTSAYNEQFF.